A selection of T cell receptor beta chains follows, all from one sample in a study of shared clonotypes between healthy human individuals. The table came from immunoSEQ multiplex PCR; TCRdb's copy has only in-frame clones and leaves some out. This sample yields over 2 million clones, of which around 96% are seen a single time; roughly 1% belongs to the top ten. Sequenced material: naive CD8+ T cells sorted from blood. The receptors originated from a man between 18 and 29 years old in good health. Each CDR3 is given with its conserved first and last residue. D genes are given only for firm matches. Clone size is stated in some rows and not others, as once, few, many or a class when expanded.

>TRBD1|TRBJ2-1|-|TRBV9
CASSSPPGQGTNEQFF
TGTGCCAGCAGCTCTCCCCCGGGACAGGGTACGAATGAGCAGTTCTTC
>-|TRBJ1-2|-|TRBV5-6
CASSLENGGQNYGYTF
TGTGCCAGCAGCCTAGAGAATGGGGGGCAGAACTATGGCTACACCTTC
>-|TRBJ2-7|-|TRBV5-4
CASSLTGAYEQYF
TGTGCCAGCAGCTTGACAGGAGCCTACGAGCAGTACTTC
>TRBD1|TRBJ1-1|-|TRBV5-1
CASSLDRGLNTEAFF
TGCGCCAGCAGCTTGGACAGGGGTTTGAACACTGAAGCTTTCTTT
>TRBD1|TRBJ2-7|-|TRBV10-1
CASSDRGSYEQYF
TGCGCCAGCAGCGACAGGGGGTCGTACGAGCAGTACTTC
>TRBD2|TRBJ2-3|-|TRBV19
CASSIGGGGTDTQYF
TGTGCCAGTAGTATAGGGGGGGGAGGCACAGATACGCAGTATTTT
>-|TRBJ1-5|-|TRBV21-1
CASSHKNGTGSNQPQHF
TGTGCCAGCAGCCACAAAAATGGGACAGGGTCCAATCAGCCCCAGCATTTT
>-|TRBJ2-7|-|TRBV13
CASSSWGPTYEQYF
TGTGCCAGCAGCTCCTGGGGTCCTACCTACGAGCAGTACTTC
>TRBD2|TRBJ2-7|-|TRBV6-6
CASSYYLAGTYEQYF
TGTGCCAGCAGTTACTACCTAGCGGGAACCTACGAGCAGTACTTC
>TRBD2|TRBJ2-1|-|TRBV11-2
CASSLVAGGYNEQFF
TGTGCCAGCAGCTTAGTAGCGGGGGGATACAATGAGCAGTTCTTC
>-|TRBJ2-4|-|TRBV7-9
CASSPTPGFGNIQYF
TGTGCCAGCAGTCCCACCCCAGGGTTCGGAAACATTCAGTACTTC
>-|TRBJ1-4|once|TRBV4-1
CASSQVQYNEKLFF
TGCGCCAGCAGCCAAGTACAGTATAATGAAAAACTGTTTTTT
>TRBD2|TRBJ2-7|-|TRBV7-4
CASSRAGTSFYEQYF
TGTGCCAGCAGCAGAGCCGGGACTAGCTTTTACGAGCAGTACTTC
>TRBD2|TRBJ2-5|-|TRBV7-6
CASSSIAGGQETQYF
TGTGCCAGCAGCTCGATAGCGGGGGGGCAAGAGACCCAGTACTTC
>-|TRBJ2-7|-|TRBV7-9
CASSLAGPADEQYF
TGTGCCAGCAGCCTAGCAGGGCCTGCGGACGAGCAGTACTTC
>TRBD1|TRBJ1-1|-|TRBV4-1
CASLLNPGTGDTEAFF
TGCGCCAGCCTTCTGAATCCCGGGACAGGGGATACTGAAGCTTTCTTT
>-|TRBJ2-5|-|TRBV5-4
CASSLTGETQYF
TGTGCCAGCAGCTTAACGGGGGAGACCCAGTACTTC
>-|TRBJ2-7|-|TRBV7-8
CASSQGSPYEQYF
TGTGCCAGCAGCCAGGGTTCTCCCTACGAGCAGTACTTC
>-|TRBJ1-1|-|TRBV6-5
CASSYSGGGEAFF
TGTGCCAGCAGTTACTCTGGCGGGGGGGAAGCTTTCTTT
>-|TRBJ2-1|-|TRBV4-1
CASSQVGGSYNEQFF
TGCGCCAGCAGCCAAGTGGGAGGATCCTACAATGAGCAGTTCTTC
>TRBD2|TRBJ2-5|-|TRBV10-2
CASSDVGSGGEGQETQYF
TGCGCCAGCAGCGATGTTGGTAGCGGGGGGGAAGGTCAAGAGACCCAGTACTTC
>-|TRBJ2-7|-|TRBV11-1
CASSFRNYEQYF
TGTGCCAGCAGCTTTAGGAACTACGAGCAGTACTTC